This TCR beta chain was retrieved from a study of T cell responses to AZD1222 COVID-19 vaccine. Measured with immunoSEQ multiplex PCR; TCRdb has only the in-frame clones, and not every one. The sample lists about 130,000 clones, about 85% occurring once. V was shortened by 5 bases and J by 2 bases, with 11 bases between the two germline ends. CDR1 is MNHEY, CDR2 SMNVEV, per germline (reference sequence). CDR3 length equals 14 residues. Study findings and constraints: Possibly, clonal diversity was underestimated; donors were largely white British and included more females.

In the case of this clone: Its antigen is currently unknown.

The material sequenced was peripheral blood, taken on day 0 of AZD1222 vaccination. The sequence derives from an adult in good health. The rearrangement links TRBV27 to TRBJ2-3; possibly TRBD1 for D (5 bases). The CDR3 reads CASSQGLPTDTQYF. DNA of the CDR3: TGTGCCAGCAGTCAGGGCCTGCCCACAGATACGCAGTATTTT.